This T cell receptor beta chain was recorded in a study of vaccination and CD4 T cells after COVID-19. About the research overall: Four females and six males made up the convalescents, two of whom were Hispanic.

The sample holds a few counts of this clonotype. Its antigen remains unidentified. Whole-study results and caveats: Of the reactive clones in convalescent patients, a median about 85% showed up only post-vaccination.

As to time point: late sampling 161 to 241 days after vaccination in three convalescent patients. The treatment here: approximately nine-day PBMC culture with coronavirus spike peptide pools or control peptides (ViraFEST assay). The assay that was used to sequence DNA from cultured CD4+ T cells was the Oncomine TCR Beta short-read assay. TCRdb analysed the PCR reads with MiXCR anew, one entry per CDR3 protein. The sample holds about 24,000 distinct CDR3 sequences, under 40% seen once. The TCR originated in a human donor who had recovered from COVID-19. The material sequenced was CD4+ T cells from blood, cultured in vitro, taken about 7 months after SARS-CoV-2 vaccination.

The CDR3 DNA reads as TGTGCCAGCTCACCAAGGGAGACCCAGTACTTC. As protein: CASSPRETQYF. This rearrangement joins TRBV18 to TRBJ2-5; D is ambiguous. The CDR3 has 11 amino acids. Per germline, CDR1 KGHSH and CDR2 LQKENI. With 2 bases removed from V and 5 bases from J, the gap between germline ends came to 3 bases.